The 5 T cell receptor beta chains reported below all come from one sample, sequenced in a study of blood T cell repertoires in COVID-19. Measured with immunoSEQ multiplex PCR; TCRdb has only the in-frame clones, and not every one. The sample shows just over 15,000 clones, roughly 80% of them seen only once. Input material: peripheral blood. The receptor source for this set is a human donor in a cohort sampled during active COVID-19.

The chain recombines TRBV28 with TRBJ1-4, with D possibly matching TRBD1 (6 bases). Looked up from germline, CDR1 is MDHEN and CDR2 is SYDVKM. The V end was cut by 2 bases, the J end by 7 bases, with 14 bases between. This CDR3 region has 15 residues. CDR3 amino acids: CASSLRRGSGEKLFF. CDR3 nucleotide sequence: TGTGCCAGCAGTTTACGTAGGGGGTCCGGTGAAAAACTGTTTTTT.

The chain carries TRBV7-2 and TRBJ2-1; D is unclear. The germline V gene has CDR1 SGHTA and CDR2 FQGNSA. V shed 2 bases and J shed 10 bases, with 9 bases lying between them. CDR3 length: 12 residues. As DNA, the CDR3 is TGTGCCAGCAGCTTATACCGCAGGGAGCAGTTCTTC. It encodes CASSLYRREQFF.

V and J are TRBV9 and TRBJ2-3; 8 positions agree with TRBD1. This CDR3 comprises 15 residues. Germline loops: CDR1 SGDLS, CDR2 YYNGEE. Germline trimming cut 1 base from V and 1 base from J; bases unmatched to any gene: 2. The CDR3 nucleotides are TGTGCCAGCAGCGTATCGGACAGGGGCACAGATACGCAGTATTTT. Its translation: CASSVSDRGTDTQYF.

The chain uses TRBV7-9 and TRBJ2-7, with TRBD2 matching over 13 bases. Germline assignment: CDR1 SEHNR and CDR2 FQNEAQ (reference sequence). V shed 4 bases and J 4 bases; nucleotides not matched to a gene: 10. This CDR3 comprises 17 residues. The CDR3 reads CASSSSQLAGGVYEQYF. The CDR3 bases are TGTGCCAGCAGCTCATCTCAACTAGCGGGAGGGGTTTACGAGCAGTACTTC.

The rearrangement uses TRBV2 and TRBJ1-1; a possible D gene is TRBD1 (6 bases). The V gene's germline CDR1 is SNHLY and CDR2 FYNNEI. The CDR3 is 13 residues long. V shed 6 bases and J shed 1 base, with 9 bases lying between them. CDR3 coding DNA: TGTGCCAGCAGGGCACAGGGGAACACTGAAGCTTTCTTT. Translating gives CASRAQGNTEAFF.